The 14 T cell receptor beta chains given below trace back to one sample, sequenced in a study of blood T cell repertoires in COVID-19. TCRdb's copy holds only in-frame clones and misses some; the assay was immunoSEQ multiplex PCR. The data contain approximately 140,000 clones, more than 70% of them singletons. Sequenced: peripheral blood. These receptors all stem from a human donor in a cohort sampled during active COVID-19.

This chain connects TRBV6-5 to TRBJ1-1; no reliable D call. Germline assignment: CDR1 MNHEY and CDR2 SVGAGI. With 7 bases removed from V and 0 bases from J, the gap between germline ends came to 9 bases. The CDR3 has 13 amino acids. The CDR3 protein is CASTGNMNTEAFF. In nucleotides, the CDR3 is TGTGCCAGCACGGGGAACATGAACACTGAAGCTTTCTTT.

The chain employs TRBV25-1 and TRBJ2-2; TRBD1 aligns across 7 bases. This CDR3 is built from 15 residues. The germline V gene encodes CDR1 MGHDK and CDR2 SYGVNS. The V segment lost 2 bases and the J segment 3 bases; nucleotides outside the gene matches: 3. The CDR3 nucleotides read TGTGCCAGCAGTGAACAGGGGGTGTACACCGGGGAGCTGTTTTTT. Translated, it gives CASSEQGVYTGELFF.

V and J are TRBV3-1 (or the pseudogene TRBV3-2) and TRBJ2-2; 9 nucleotides match TRBD2. V gave up 8 bases and J gave up 2 bases; unmatched junction bases: 3. The germline V gene has CDR1 LGHDT and CDR2 YNNKEL (reference sequence). There are 14 residues in the CDR3. As DNA, the CDR3 is TGTGCCAGCCTGACTAGCGGAAACACCGGGGAGCTGTTTTTT. Protein product: CASLTSGNTGELFF.

The genes are TRBV3-1 (or the pseudogene TRBV3-2) and TRBJ1-1; 8 positions agree with TRBD1. With V trimmed by 4 bases and J by 1 base, 5 bases remained unmatched. This CDR3 has 15 amino acids. Germline-derived CDR1 and CDR2 are LGHDT and YNNKEL (reference sequence). The chain's CDR3 is CASSPAGQANTEAFF. CDR3 bases: TGTGCCAGCAGCCCCGCGGGACAGGCGAACACTGAAGCTTTCTTT.

The chain links TRBV3-1 (or the pseudogene TRBV3-2) to TRBJ1-2; TRBD1 matches 7 bases. With V trimmed by 4 bases and J by 6 bases, 5 bases remained unmatched. Germline assignment: CDR1 LGHDT and CDR2 YNNKEL (reference sequence). CDR3 length: 13 amino acids. The CDR3 nucleotides are TGTGCCAGCAGCCGCAAGGGGGCGAATGGCTACACCTTC. Its protein product is CASSRKGANGYTF.

The chain uses TRBV27 and TRBJ2-6; no clear D. This CDR3 spans 18 amino acids. With 4 bases removed from V and 4 bases from J, the gap between germline ends came to 20 bases. The V gene's germline CDR1 is MNHEY and CDR2 SMNVEV (reference sequence). CDR3 amino acids: CASSYKLLTPEGANVLTF. CDR3 bases: TGTGCCAGCAGTTACAAGCTCCTGACACCTGAGGGGGCCAACGTCCTGACTTTC.

The table lists this clone with a few counts. The gene calls are TRBV29-1 and TRBJ1-1; D possibly corresponds to TRBD1 (5 bases). This CDR3 has 11 residues. V was shortened by 7 bases and J by 5 bases, with 11 bases between the two germline ends. Per germline, CDR1 SQVTM and CDR2 ANQGSEA. The CDR3 is CSASGRTEAFF. CDR3 DNA sequence: TGCAGCGCGTCAGGGAGGACTGAAGCTTTCTTT. Variable domain in full (rest from reference TRBV29-1 and TRBJ1-1): SAVISQKPSRDICQRGTSLTIQCQVDSQVTMMFWYRQQPGQSLTLIATANQGSEATYESGFVIDKFPISRPNLTFSTLTVSNMSPEDSSIYLCSASGRTEAFFGQGTRLTVV.

This clone was found once. The genes are TRBV29-1 and TRBJ1-2; tentatively, D is TRBD1 (5 bases). Germline values: CDR1 SQVTM, CDR2 ANQGSEA. This CDR3 comprises 11 residues. V was pared by 6 bases and J by 7 bases, with 12 bases between. The CDR3 here is CSVVRGGGYTF. CDR3 bases: TGCAGCGTCGTGCGGGGCGGTGGCTACACCTTC.

The J gene is TRBJ1-3, the V gene TRBV27, with 9 bases aligning to TRBD1. V lost 5 bases, J lost 4 bases, and 3 bases stayed unmatched. Germline lookup yields CDR1 MNHEY and CDR2 SMNVEV (reference sequence). The CDR3 contains 14 residues. The CDR3 sequence: CASSPTGGGNTIYF. DNA for the CDR3: TGTGCCAGCAGTCCAACAGGGGGCGGAAACACCATATATTTT.

The chain carries TRBV15 and TRBJ1-5; D possibly corresponds to TRBD1 (6 bases). The CDR3 is made up of 16 amino acids. Looked up from germline, CDR1 is LNHNV and CDR2 is YYDKDF (reference sequence). V lost 0 bases and J 4 bases, leaving 13 bases between the germline ends. The CDR3 nucleotides read TGTGCCACCAGCAGAGAATTAGGACAGATAAATCAGCCCCAGCATTTT. Residues: CATSRELGQINQPQHF.

The V call is TRBV7-2, the J call TRBJ1-2; D unclear. The CDR3 is 15 residues long. V gave up 2 bases and J gave up 1 base, with 11 bases separating them. CDR1 is SGHTA and CDR2 is FQGNSA in the germline V gene. DNA for the CDR3: TGTGCCAGCAGCTTATGGGCAGAAGTTAACTATGGCTACACCTTC. As protein: CASSLWAEVNYGYTF.

CDR3 bases: TGCGCCAGCAGCCTTCGAGGGGGGGGCAGGCAAGAGACCCAGTACTTC. It is translated as CASSLRGGGRQETQYF. This chain joins TRBV5-1 and TRBJ2-5, with D maybe TRBD2 (7 bases). Germline CDR1 reads SGHRS; CDR2 reads YFSETQ. The CDR3 is 16 amino acids. Trimming took off 4 bases at V and 2 bases at J, with 18 bases between the two ends.

The V gene is TRBV7-2, the J gene TRBJ2-5, with 9 bases that match TRBD2. This CDR3 has 17 amino acids. CDR1 and CDR2 from the germline V gene are SGHTA and FQGNSA. V was pared by 1 base and J by 7 bases, with 13 bases of the junction left unmatched. The DNA for the CDR3 is TGTGCCAGCAGCTTAGTATCGTCTAGCGGGGTACGCGGGACCCAGTACTTC. Translation gives CASSLVSSSGVRGTQYF. The full variable domain, completed using reference TRBV7-2 and TRBJ2-5, is GAGVSQSPSNKVTEKGKDVELRCDPISGHTALYWYRQSLGQGLEFLIYFQGNSAPDKSGLPSDRFSAERTGGSVSTLTIQRTQQEDSAVYLCASSLVSSSGVRGTQYFGPGTRLLVL.

The V call is TRBV6-2 or TRBV6-3, the J call TRBJ2-1; 8 nucleotides align to TRBD1. Germline V gene data show CDR1 as MNHEY and CDR2 as SVGEGT. The CDR3 contains 12 residues. V dropped 6 bases and J dropped 7; count of bases not matched to a gene: 2. CDR3 nucleotide sequence: TGTGCCAGCAGCCGGACAGGGAATGAGCAGTTCTTC. The encoded protein is CASSRTGNEQFF.